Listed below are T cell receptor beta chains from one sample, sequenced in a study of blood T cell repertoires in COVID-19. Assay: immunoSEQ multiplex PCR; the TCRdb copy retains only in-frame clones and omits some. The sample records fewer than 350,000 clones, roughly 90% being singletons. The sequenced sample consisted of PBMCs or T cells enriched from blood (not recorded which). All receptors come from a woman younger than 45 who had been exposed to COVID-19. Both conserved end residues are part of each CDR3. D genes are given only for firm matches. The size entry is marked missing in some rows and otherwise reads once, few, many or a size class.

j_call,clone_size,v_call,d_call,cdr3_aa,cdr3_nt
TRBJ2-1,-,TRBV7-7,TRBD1,CASSLVGTGFYNEQFF,TGTGCTAGCAGCTTAGTCGGGACAGGGTTCTACAATGAGCAGTTCTTC
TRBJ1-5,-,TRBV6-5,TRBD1,CASSSGQGRVQPQHF,TGTGCCAGCAGTTCCGGACAGGGACGGGTTCAGCCCCAGCATTTT
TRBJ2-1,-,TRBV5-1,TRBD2,CASTTSGRISEQFF,TGCGCCAGCACCACTAGCGGGAGAATAAGTGAGCAGTTCTTC
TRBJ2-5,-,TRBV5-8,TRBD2,CASSLTSGGETQYF,TGTGCCAGCAGCTTAACTAGCGGGGGAGAGACCCAGTACTTC
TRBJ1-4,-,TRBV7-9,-,CASSLAGRSSATNEKLFF,TGTGCCAGCAGCTTAGCGGGCAGAAGTAGTGCAACTAATGAAAAACTGTTTTTT
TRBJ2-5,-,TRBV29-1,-,CSVGGSPETQYF,TGCAGCGTGGGAGGATCGCCAGAGACCCAGTACTTC
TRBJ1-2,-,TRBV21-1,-,CASSGRVYGYTF,TGTGCCAGCAGCGGCAGGGTCTATGGCTACACCTTC
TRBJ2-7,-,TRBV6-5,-,CASRLGIFRYEQYF,TGTGCCAGCAGACTCGGTATATTTCGTTACGAGCAGTACTTC
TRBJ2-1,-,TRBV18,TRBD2,CASSRTSGIDYNEQFF,TGTGCCAGCTCCCGGACTAGCGGGATTGACTACAATGAGCAGTTCTTC
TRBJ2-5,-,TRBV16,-,CASSQSEAGQETQYF,TGTGCCAGCAGCCAATCAGAGGCAGGGCAAGAGACCCAGTACTTC
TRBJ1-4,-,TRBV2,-,CASSEDDRPNEKLFF,TGTGCCAGCAGTGAAGACGACAGACCTAATGAAAAACTGTTTTTT
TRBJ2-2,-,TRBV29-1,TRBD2,CSVFSSDQREGWSTGELFF,TGCAGCGTTTTTTCCTCCGATCAGCGGGAGGGATGGAGCACCGGGGAGCTGTTTTTT
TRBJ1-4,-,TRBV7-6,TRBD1,CASSLGQGTGKLFF,TGTGCCAGCAGCTTAGGACAGGGCACCGGAAAACTGTTTTTT
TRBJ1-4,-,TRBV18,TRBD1,CASSPRIRDRDEKLFF,TGTGCCAGCTCACCAAGGATAAGGGACAGGGATGAAAAACTGTTTTTT
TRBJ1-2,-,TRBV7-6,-,CASSPQGDYGYTF,TGTGCCAGCAGCCCACAGGGTGACTATGGCTACACCTTC
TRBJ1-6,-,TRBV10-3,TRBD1,CAISEYGTGDSPLHF,TGTGCCATCAGTGAGTATGGAACAGGGGATTCACCCCTCCACTTT
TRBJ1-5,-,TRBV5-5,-,CASRPLGEGDHQPQHF,TGTGCCAGCCGTCCACTTGGGGAGGGGGATCATCAGCCCCAGCATTTT
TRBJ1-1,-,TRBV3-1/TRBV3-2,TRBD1,CASSQPDRGKEAFF,TGTGCCAGCAGCCAGCCCGACAGGGGTAAGGAAGCTTTCTTT
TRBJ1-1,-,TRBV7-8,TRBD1,CASSSRTGSEAFF,TGTGCCAGCAGTTCCAGGACAGGCTCTGAAGCTTTCTTT
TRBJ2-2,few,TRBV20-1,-,CSARDLGELFF,TGCAGTGCTAGAGATCTCGGGGAGCTGTTTTTT
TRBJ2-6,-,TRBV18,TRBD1,CASSPRTGGVVGANVLTF,TGTGCCAGCTCACCTAGGACAGGGGGCGTTGTCGGAGCTAACGTCCTGACTTTC
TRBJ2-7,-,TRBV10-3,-,CAISESSSAFGEQYF,TGTGCCATCAGTGAGTCGAGTAGCGCCTTCGGCGAGCAGTACTTC
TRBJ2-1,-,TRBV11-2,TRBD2,CASSLKRSSGVNEQFF,TGTGCCAGCAGCTTAAAGCGTTCTAGCGGGGTAAATGAGCAGTTCTTC
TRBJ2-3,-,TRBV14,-,CASQNPGGEPSTDTQYF,TGTGCCAGCCAAAATCCAGGAGGGGAACCTAGCACAGATACGCAGTATTTT
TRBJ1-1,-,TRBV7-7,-,CASRPTDNTEAFF,TGTGCTAGCCGCCCGACAGATAACACTGAAGCTTTCTTT
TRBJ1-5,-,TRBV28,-,CASSLFGRRDQPQHF,TGTGCCAGCAGTTTATTCGGGAGAAGGGATCAGCCCCAGCATTTT
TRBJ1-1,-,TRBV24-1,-,CATSDGGLGGTEAFF,TGTGCCACCAGTGATGGGGGTCTCGGGGGCACTGAAGCTTTCTTT
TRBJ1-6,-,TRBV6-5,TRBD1,CASTAELGQGRPLHF,TGTGCCAGCACTGCGGAACTAGGACAGGGGAGACCCCTCCACTTT
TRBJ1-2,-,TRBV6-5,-,CASSPPFKGVNGYTF,TGTGCCAGCAGTCCCCCGTTTAAGGGGGTTAATGGCTACACCTTC
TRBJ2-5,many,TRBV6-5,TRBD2,CASGVAGGSQETQYF,TGTGCCAGCGGGGTGGCGGGGGGCAGCCAAGAGACCCAGTACTTC
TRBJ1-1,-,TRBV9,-,CASSVGNTYTEAFF,TGTGCCAGCAGCGTAGGAAACACCTACACTGAAGCTTTCTTT
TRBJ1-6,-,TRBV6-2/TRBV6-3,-,CASTPRANSYNSPLHF,TGTGCCAGCACCCCGAGGGCCAACTCCTATAATTCACCCCTCCACTTT
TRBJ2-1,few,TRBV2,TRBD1,CASSGAGGNSYNEQFF,TGTGCCAGCAGTGGTGCAGGGGGAAACTCCTACAATGAGCAGTTCTTC
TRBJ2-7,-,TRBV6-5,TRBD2,CASKAGGLPYEQYF,TGTGCCAGCAAAGCGGGAGGATTACCCTACGAGCAGTACTTC
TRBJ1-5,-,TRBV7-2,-,CASSLGSGENQPQHF,TGTGCCAGCAGCTTAGGAAGTGGGGAGAACCAGCCCCAGCATTTT
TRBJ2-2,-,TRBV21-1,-,CASSKESLAGGVTGELFF,TGTGCCAGCAGCAAAGAGTCCCTAGCGGGAGGGGTCACCGGGGAGCTGTTTTTT
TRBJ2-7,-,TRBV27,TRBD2,CASSSLAGVPSSSYEQYF,TGTGCCAGCAGTTCTCTAGCGGGAGTCCCCTCAAGCTCCTACGAGCAGTACTTC
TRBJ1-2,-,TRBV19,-,CASSYSIYGYTF,TGTGCCAGTAGTTACAGCATCTATGGCTACACCTTC
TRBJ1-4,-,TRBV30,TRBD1,CAWSPLDRGGEKLFF,TGTGCCTGGAGTCCACTAGACAGGGGCGGTGAAAAACTGTTTTTT
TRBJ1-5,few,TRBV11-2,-,CASSLGIGAPGNQPQHF,TGTGCCAGCAGCTTAGGAATTGGGGCCCCGGGCAATCAGCCCCAGCATTTT
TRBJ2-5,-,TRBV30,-,CAWSPSRETQYF,TGTGCCTGGAGTCCGTCGCGAGAGACCCAGTACTTC
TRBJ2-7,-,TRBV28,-,CASSPPQTHYEQYF,TGTGCCAGCAGTCCCCCGCAAACACACTACGAGCAGTACTTC
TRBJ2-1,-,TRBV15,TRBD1,CATSRDWTGIGEQFF,TGTGCCACCAGCAGAGATTGGACAGGGATCGGGGAGCAGTTCTTC
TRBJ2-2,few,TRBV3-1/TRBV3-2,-,CASSQAGAGELFF,TGTGCCAGCAGCCAAGCGGGAGCCGGGGAGCTGTTTTTT
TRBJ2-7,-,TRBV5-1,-,CASSFQGADAYEQYF,TGCGCCAGCAGCTTTCAGGGCGCGGATGCATACGAGCAGTACTTC
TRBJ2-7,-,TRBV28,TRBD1,CASRLRDRYSYEQYF,TGTGCCAGCAGGCTACGGGACAGGTACTCCTACGAGCAGTACTTC
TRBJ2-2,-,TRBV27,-,CASSRLTGELFF,TGTGCCAGCAGCAGACTCACCGGGGAGCTGTTTTTT
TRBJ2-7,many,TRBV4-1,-,CASSQAASLYEQYF,TGCGCCAGCAGCCAAGCGGCTAGCCTGTACGAGCAGTACTTC
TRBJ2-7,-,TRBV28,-,CASSFQGSPSEQYF,TGTGCCAGCAGTTTTCAGGGGAGTCCCTCCGAGCAGTACTTC
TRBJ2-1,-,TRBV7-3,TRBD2,CASSALAGGGNEQFF,TGTGCCAGCAGCGCACTAGCGGGAGGTGGTAATGAGCAGTTCTTC
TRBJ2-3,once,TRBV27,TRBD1,CASSLRQGYTDTQYF,TGTGCCAGCAGTCTGCGACAGGGGTACACAGATACGCAGTATTTT
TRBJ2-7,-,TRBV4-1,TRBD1,CASSQDGSGGSQQYF,TGCGCCAGCAGCCAAGATGGGTCAGGGGGCTCCCAGCAGTACTTC
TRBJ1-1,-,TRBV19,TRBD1,CASTRQGANAEAFF,TGTGCCAGTACACGTCAGGGGGCTAACGCTGAAGCTTTCTTT